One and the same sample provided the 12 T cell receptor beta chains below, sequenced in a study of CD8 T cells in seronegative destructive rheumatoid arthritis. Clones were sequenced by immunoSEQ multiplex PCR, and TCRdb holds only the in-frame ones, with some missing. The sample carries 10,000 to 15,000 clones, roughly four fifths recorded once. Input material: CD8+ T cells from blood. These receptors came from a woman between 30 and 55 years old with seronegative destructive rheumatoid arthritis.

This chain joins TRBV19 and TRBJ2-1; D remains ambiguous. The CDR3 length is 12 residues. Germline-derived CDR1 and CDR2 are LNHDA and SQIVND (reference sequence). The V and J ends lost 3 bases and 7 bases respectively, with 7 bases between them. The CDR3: CASSITGNEQFF. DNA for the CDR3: TGTGCCAGTAGTATTACCGGGAATGAGCAGTTCTTC.

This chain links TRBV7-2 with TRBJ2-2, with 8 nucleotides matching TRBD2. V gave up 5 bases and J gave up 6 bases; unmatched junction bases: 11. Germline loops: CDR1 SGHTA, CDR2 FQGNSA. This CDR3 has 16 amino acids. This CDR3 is CASSKFSGGPSGELFF. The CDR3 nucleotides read TGTGCCAGCAGCAAGTTTTCGGGGGGGCCTTCCGGGGAGCTGTTTTTT. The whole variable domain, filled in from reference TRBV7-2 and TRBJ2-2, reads GAGVSQSPSNKVTEKGKDVELRCDPISGHTALYWYRQSLGQGLEFLIYFQGNSAPDKSGLPSDRFSAERTGGSVSTLTIQRTQQEDSAVYLCASSKFSGGPSGELFFGEGSRLTVL.

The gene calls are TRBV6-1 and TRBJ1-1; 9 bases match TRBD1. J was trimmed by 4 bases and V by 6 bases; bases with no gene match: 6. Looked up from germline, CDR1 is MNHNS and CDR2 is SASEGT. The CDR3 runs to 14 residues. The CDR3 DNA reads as TGTGCCAGCAGGATGGAACAGGGGGCCACTGAAGCTTTCTTT. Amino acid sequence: CASRMEQGATEAFF.

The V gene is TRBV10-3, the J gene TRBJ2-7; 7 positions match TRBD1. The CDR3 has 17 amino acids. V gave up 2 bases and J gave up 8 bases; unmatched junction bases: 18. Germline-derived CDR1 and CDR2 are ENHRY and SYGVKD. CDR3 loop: CAISEAGLRTGVHQQYF. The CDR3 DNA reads TGTGCCATCAGTGAGGCAGGACTTAGGACAGGAGTGCACCAGCAGTACTTC.

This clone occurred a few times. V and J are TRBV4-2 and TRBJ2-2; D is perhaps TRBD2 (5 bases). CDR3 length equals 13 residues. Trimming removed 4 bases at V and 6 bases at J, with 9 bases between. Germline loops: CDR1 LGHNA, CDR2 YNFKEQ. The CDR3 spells CASSPFGAGELFF. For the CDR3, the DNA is TGTGCCAGCAGCCCCTTCGGGGCCGGGGAGCTGTTTTTT.

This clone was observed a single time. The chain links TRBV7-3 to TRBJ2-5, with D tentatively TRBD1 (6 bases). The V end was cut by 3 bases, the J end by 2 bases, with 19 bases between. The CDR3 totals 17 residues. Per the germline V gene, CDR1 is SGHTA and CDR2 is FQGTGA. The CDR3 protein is CASSFSINGQPQETQYF. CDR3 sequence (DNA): TGTGCCAGCAGCTTTTCCATAAACGGACAGCCTCAAGAGACCCAGTACTTC.

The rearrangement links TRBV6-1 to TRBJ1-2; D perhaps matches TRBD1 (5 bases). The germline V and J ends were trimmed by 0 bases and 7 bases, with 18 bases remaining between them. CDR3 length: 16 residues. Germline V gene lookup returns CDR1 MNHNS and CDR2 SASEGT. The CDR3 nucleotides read TGTGCCAGCAGTGAAGCCCCCAGGGCGGTCCTCGGTGGCTACACCTTC. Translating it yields CASSEAPRAVLGGYTF.

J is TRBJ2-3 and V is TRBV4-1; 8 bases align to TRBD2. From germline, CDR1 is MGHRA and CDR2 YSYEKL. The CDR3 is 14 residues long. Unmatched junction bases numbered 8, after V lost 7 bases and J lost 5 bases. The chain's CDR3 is CASMSSGGEDTQYF. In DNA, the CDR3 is TGCGCCAGCATGTCCAGCGGGGGAGAAGATACGCAGTATTTT.

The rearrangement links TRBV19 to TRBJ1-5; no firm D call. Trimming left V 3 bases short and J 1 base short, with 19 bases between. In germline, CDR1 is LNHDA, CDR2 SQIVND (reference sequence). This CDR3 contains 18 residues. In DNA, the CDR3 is TGTGCCAGTAGTATTGGACTGCTAATACTGGGCAGCAATCAGCCCCAGCATTTT. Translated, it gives CASSIGLLILGSNQPQHF. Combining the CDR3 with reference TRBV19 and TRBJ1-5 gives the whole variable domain DGGITQSPKYLFRKEGQNVTLSCEQNLNHDAMYWYRQDPGQGLRLIYYSQIVNDFQKGDIAEGYSVSREKKESFPLTVTSAQKNPTAFYLCASSIGLLILGSNQPQHFGDGTRLSIL.

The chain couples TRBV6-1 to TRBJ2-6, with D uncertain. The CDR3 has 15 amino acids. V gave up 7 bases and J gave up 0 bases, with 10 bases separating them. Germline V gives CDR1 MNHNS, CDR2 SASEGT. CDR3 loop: CASTVTDSGANVLTF. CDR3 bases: TGTGCCAGCACCGTCACAGACTCTGGGGCCAACGTCCTGACTTTC.

CDR3 sequence reads: CASSLALRGNEQFF. The DNA for the CDR3 is TGTGCCAGCAGTTTAGCCCTCCGAGGCAATGAGCAGTTCTTC. The chain employs TRBV27 and TRBJ2-1, with D unclear. V was shortened by 2 bases and J by 6 bases, with 11 bases between the two germline ends. From germline, CDR1 is MNHEY and CDR2 SMNVEV (reference sequence). The CDR3 has 14 residues.

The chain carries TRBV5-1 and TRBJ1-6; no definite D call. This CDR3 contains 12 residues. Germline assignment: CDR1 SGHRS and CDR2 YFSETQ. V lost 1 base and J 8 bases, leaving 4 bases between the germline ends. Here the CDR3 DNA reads TGCGCCAGCAGCTTGCCCGATTCACCCCTCCACTTT. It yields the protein CASSLPDSPLHF.